This T cell receptor (beta chain) was profiled in a study of CXCR3-negative and CXCR3-positive naive CD8 T cells. Study-level information: Approximately 130 million TRB reads were obtained overall (about 1.5 +/- 0.3 million per library). General study points: Sequencing showed both naive subsets with comparably high diversity, and memory CD8+ cells much lower. More hydrophobic TRB CDR3s were found in CXCR3-positive naive cells than in CXCR3-negative naive cells. Naive CXCR3-negative and CXCR3-positive cells had similar TRBV-TRBJ usage; memory differed.

Through 5' RACE with UMI labels, the TRB cDNA libraries were prepared. TCRdb reprocessed the 5' RACE reads, with one entry per CDR3 protein and no DNA. This sample contains around 140,000 distinct CDR3 sequences. Germline assignment: CDR1 SGHTA and CDR2 FQGTGA. CDR3 length: 13 residues. About this clonotype itself: No antigen is known for it.

The chain joins TRBV7-3 to TRBJ2-3; TCRdb outputs TRBD1, but without DNA this stays unchecked. The clonotype was recovered from a human donor in good health. Some clones in this sample may be carry-over from other donors' samples. Sequenced input: naive CXCR3+ CD8+ T cells from blood. Subset specified: CD45RO-CCR7+CD27+CD95- naive CD8+ T cells expressing CXCR3 (TNR3+). The chain's CDR3 is CASSGGARDTQYF.